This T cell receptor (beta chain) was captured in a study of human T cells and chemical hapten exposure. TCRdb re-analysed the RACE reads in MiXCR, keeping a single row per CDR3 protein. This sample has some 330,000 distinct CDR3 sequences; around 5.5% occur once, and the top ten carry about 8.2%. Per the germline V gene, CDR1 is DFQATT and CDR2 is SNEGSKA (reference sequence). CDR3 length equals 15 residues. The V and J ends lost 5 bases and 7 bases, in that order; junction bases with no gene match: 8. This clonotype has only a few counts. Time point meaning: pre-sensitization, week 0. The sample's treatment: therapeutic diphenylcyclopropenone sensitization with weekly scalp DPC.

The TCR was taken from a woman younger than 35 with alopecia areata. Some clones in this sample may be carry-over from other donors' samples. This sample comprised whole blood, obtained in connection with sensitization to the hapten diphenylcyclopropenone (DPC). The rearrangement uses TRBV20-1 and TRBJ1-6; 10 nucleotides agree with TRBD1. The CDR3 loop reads CSAALPGQGNSPLHF. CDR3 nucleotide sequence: TGCAGTGCTGCTCTCCCGGGACAGGGGAATTCACCCCTCCACTTT.